Ten or more counts support the clone carrying this T cell receptor (beta chain). The ends were cut back, 3 bases at V and 5 bases at J, with 7 bases in the middle. Germline loops: CDR1 LGHDT, CDR2 YNNKEL (reference sequence). This CDR3 has 12 residues. TCRdb passed the 5' RACE reads through MiXCR, listing each CDR3 protein once. The repertoire holds 450,000 or so distinct CDR3 sequences, with 12% to 15% as singletons. The source of the sample is a study of identical twins. A further study also used this sample, focusing on yellow fever vaccine responses in identical twins.

The chain employs TRBV3-1 and TRBJ2-5; D remains ambiguous. The receptor was isolated from a woman between 18 and 29 years old in good health. Sequenced input: CD4+ T cells sorted from blood. CDR3 DNA: TGTGCCAGCAGCCAGGATTCGGAGACCCAGTACTTC. This translates into CASSQDSETQYF.